This TCR beta chain is drawn from a study of shared clonotypes between healthy human individuals. In the study overall: Per donor, three plates held CD4 naive cells, three held CD4 memory, two held CD8 naive and one held CD8 memory. Study conclusions and caveats: Tissues were not sampled, only blood, and their repertoires likely differ.

All participating donors were Caucasian adults from Nashville, Tennessee. Running of the assay took place at deep level. Using immunoSEQ multiplex PCR, the repertoire was profiled, and TCRdb retains in-frame clones only, with some absent. This repertoire shows 950,000 to 1,200,000 clones, approximately 75% found once; its top ten account for 0.85% to 1%. With 6 bases removed from V and 7 bases from J, the gap between germline ends came to 20 bases. The CDR3 spans 14 residues. Germline V gene data show CDR1 as SGHRS and CDR2 as YFSETQ. A note on this clone: What it recognizes is unknown.

What was sequenced was memory CD4+ T cells from PBMCs. Indicated subset: CD45RA-negative fraction. This sequence joins TRBV5-1 and TRBJ2-7; no firm D call. The TCR was taken from a man aged 18 to 29 in good health. Some clones in this sample may be carry-over from other donors' samples. The CDR3 DNA reads TGCGCCAGCAAGGTCCGCCCTGAGGTAGGAGAGCAGTACTTC. Its protein product is CASKVRPEVGEQYF.